This T cell receptor beta chain came from a study of blood T cell repertoires in COVID-19. Overall study: The study drew acute and convalescent COVID-19 samples from the United States, Italy and Spain.

The junction had 6 bases not matched to a gene; V was cut back by 4 bases and J by 3 bases. CDR3 length equals 16 residues. In the source study's methods: The assay estimated nucleated cells by amplifying reference gene primers. Here immunoSEQ multiplex PCR was the method, and the copy in TCRdb shows in-frame clones only, minus some. V and J calls plus clone size are reproduced from that table; the DNA served to infer D and trimming. The sample has about 190,000 clones; roughly 89% are singletons. V is TRBV6-7 and J is TRBJ1-3; 10 bases are a match to TRBD1. TRBV6-7 is flagged as an ORF with uncertain function. The sequencing sample was made of peripheral blood. This clonotype originated in a man aged 45 to 65 with acute or convalescent COVID-19. The CDR3 bases are TGTGCCAGCAGTTCAGGGACAGGGGAGGGTGGAAACACCATATATTTT. It is translated as CASSSGTGEGGNTIYF.